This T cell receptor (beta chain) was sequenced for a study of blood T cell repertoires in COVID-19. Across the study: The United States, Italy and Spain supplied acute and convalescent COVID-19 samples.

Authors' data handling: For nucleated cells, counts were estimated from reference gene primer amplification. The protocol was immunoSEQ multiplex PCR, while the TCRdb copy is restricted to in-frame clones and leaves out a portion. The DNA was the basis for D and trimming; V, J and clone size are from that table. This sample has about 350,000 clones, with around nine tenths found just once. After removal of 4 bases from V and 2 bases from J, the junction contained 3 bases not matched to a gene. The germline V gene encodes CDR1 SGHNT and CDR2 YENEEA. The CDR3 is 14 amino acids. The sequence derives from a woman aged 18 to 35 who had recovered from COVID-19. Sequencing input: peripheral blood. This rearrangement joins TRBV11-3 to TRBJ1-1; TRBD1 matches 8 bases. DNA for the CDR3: TGTGCCAGCAGCTCGGGGACAGGAAACACTGAAGCTTTCTTT. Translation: CASSSGTGNTEAFF.